These T cell receptor beta chains were read from a single sample in a study of T cell responses to AZD1222 COVID-19 vaccine. Clones were read by immunoSEQ multiplex PCR, and TCRdb kept only the in-frame ones, dropping some. The data show about 150,000 clones, roughly 91% seen once. This specimen was peripheral blood, taken on day 0 of AZD1222 vaccination. These receptors were obtained from an adult in good health. Each CDR3 is given with its conserved first and last residue. D genes are given only for firm matches. Some rows have no size entry. The others give once, few or many, or a class for an expanded clone.

D: NA
V: TRBV7-9
size: NA
J: TRBJ1-1
CDR3: CASSYPEVLTGNTEAFF
DNA: TGTGCCAGCAGCTACCCTGAAGTTTTGACAGGGAACACTGAAGCTTTCTTT

D: NA
V: TRBV2
size: NA
J: TRBJ1-2
CDR3: CASSERQAVANGYTF
DNA: TGTGCCAGCAGTGAACGACAGGCCGTAGCGAACGGCTACACCTTC

D: TRBD2
V: TRBV19
size: once
J: TRBJ2-2
CDR3: CASRGGYSNTGELFF
DNA: TGTGCCAGTAGGGGAGGGTACTCGAACACCGGGGAGCTGTTTTTT

D: NA
V: TRBV25-1
size: NA
J: TRBJ2-2
CDR3: CASSEPGHTGELFF
DNA: TGTGCCAGCAGTGAACCGGGACACACCGGGGAGCTGTTTTTT

D: NA
V: TRBV13
size: NA
J: TRBJ2-7
CDR3: CASSDRDSIFYEQYF
DNA: TGTGCCAGCAGCGACCGGGACTCGATTTTCTACGAGCAGTACTTC

D: NA
V: TRBV4-1
size: NA
J: TRBJ1-4
CDR3: CASSQEEGTSYEKLFF
DNA: TGCGCCAGCAGCCAAGAAGAGGGGACCTCTTATGAAAAACTGTTTTTT

D: NA
V: TRBV27
size: NA
J: TRBJ2-1
CDR3: CASSPAGSRSYNEQFF
DNA: TGTGCCAGCAGTCCCGCCGGGTCCCGCTCCTACAATGAGCAGTTCTTC

D: TRBD1
V: TRBV28
size: once
J: TRBJ2-7
CDR3: CASSFLTGGAEAQYF
DNA: TGTGCCAGCAGTTTCCTAACAGGGGGCGCGGAAGCGCAGTACTTC

D: TRBD2
V: TRBV4-1
size: NA
J: TRBJ2-5
CDR3: CASSLRLAGLEETQYF
DNA: TGCGCCAGCAGCCTCCGGTTAGCGGGGCTCGAGGAGACCCAGTACTTC

D: TRBD1
V: TRBV2
size: NA
J: TRBJ1-2
CDR3: CASSDRTGTYGYTF
DNA: TGTGCCAGCAGTGATCGGACAGGGACCTATGGCTACACCTTC

D: NA
V: TRBV9
size: NA
J: TRBJ2-1
CDR3: CASSVSGEQFF
DNA: TGTGCCAGCAGCGTGAGTGGTGAGCAGTTCTTC

D: NA
V: TRBV6-1
size: NA
J: TRBJ2-3
CDR3: CASSDLGTDTQYF
DNA: TGTGCCAGCAGTGATTTGGGAACAGATACGCAGTATTTT

D: NA
V: TRBV5-8
size: NA
J: TRBJ1-2
CDR3: CASSPRPQGRYSYTF
DNA: TGTGCCAGCAGCCCCAGGCCCCAGGGAAGGTATAGCTACACCTTC

D: NA
V: TRBV10-3
size: NA
J: TRBJ1-6
CDR3: CAIRGGTNSPLHF
DNA: TGTGCCATCAGAGGAGGTACGAATTCACCCCTCCACTTT

D: NA
V: TRBV6-1
size: once
J: TRBJ1-2
CDR3: CASCDTNYGYTF
DNA: TGTGCCAGCTGTGATACTAACTATGGCTACACCTTC

D: NA
V: TRBV7-9
size: NA
J: TRBJ1-1
CDR3: CASSFVAEAFF
DNA: TGTGCCAGCAGTTTCGTGGCTGAAGCTTTCTTT

D: NA
V: TRBV21-1
size: NA
J: TRBJ2-1
CDR3: CASSKGQGRGEQFF
DNA: TGTGCCAGCAGCAAAGGACAGGGGCGGGGTGAGCAGTTCTTC

D: TRBD1
V: TRBV2
size: NA
J: TRBJ1-5
CDR3: CASSPGTGGGTQPQHF
DNA: TGTGCCAGCAGCCCCGGGACAGGGGGAGGCACGCAGCCCCAGCATTTT

D: TRBD2
V: TRBV4-1
size: NA
J: TRBJ2-1
CDR3: CASSQQAGGHYNEQFF
DNA: TGCGCCAGCAGCCAACAAGCGGGGGGGCACTACAATGAGCAGTTCTTC

D: NA
V: TRBV2
size: NA
J: TRBJ1-4
CDR3: CASSESREVSEKLFF
DNA: TGTGCCAGCAGTGAAAGCCGGGAAGTGTCCGAAAAACTGTTTTTT

D: NA
V: TRBV7-9
size: few
J: TRBJ1-2
CDR3: CASSLARYGYTF
DNA: TGTGCCAGCAGCTTAGCCAGGTATGGCTACACCTTC

D: NA
V: TRBV7-2
size: NA
J: TRBJ1-6
CDR3: CASRQDRVNNSPLHF
DNA: TGTGCCAGCAGGCAAGACAGAGTTAATAATTCACCCCTCCACTTT

D: NA
V: TRBV5-1
size: NA
J: TRBJ1-5
CDR3: CASSLGVSGNQPQHF
DNA: TGCGCCAGCAGCTTGGGTGTTTCGGGCAATCAGCCCCAGCATTTT

D: NA
V: TRBV11-2
size: NA
J: TRBJ2-2
CDR3: CASSSPAGTTGELFF
DNA: TGTGCCAGCAGCTCTCCGGCAGGGACCACCGGGGAGCTGTTTTTT

D: TRBD2
V: TRBV12-5
size: NA
J: TRBJ2-5
CDR3: CASQGLAGGGTQYF
DNA: TGTGCTAGTCAAGGGCTAGCGGGGGGTGGGACCCAGTACTTC

D: NA
V: TRBV2
size: NA
J: TRBJ1-2
CDR3: CASSPAGGHRYTF
DNA: TGTGCCAGCAGCCCCGCGGGGGGGCATCGCTACACCTTC

D: NA
V: TRBV19
size: NA
J: TRBJ1-5
CDR3: CASSITGLSQPQHF
DNA: TGTGCCAGTAGTATAACTGGGCTGAGTCAGCCCCAGCATTTT

D: NA
V: TRBV6-5
size: NA
J: TRBJ1-2
CDR3: CASSYSGINYGYTF
DNA: TGTGCCAGCAGTTACTCGGGTATAAACTATGGCTACACCTTC

D: NA
V: TRBV3-1/TRBV3-2
size: NA
J: TRBJ2-7
CDR3: CASSQVRGAREQYF
DNA: TGTGCCAGCAGCCAGGTTCGCGGGGCGCGGGAGCAGTACTTC

D: NA
V: TRBV5-1
size: NA
J: TRBJ1-4
CDR3: CASSPQNTNEKLFF
DNA: TGCGCCAGCAGCCCCCAAAACACTAATGAAAAACTGTTTTTT

D: NA
V: TRBV4-3
size: NA
J: TRBJ2-1
CDR3: CASSQVGGSDEQFF
DNA: TGCGCCAGCAGCCAAGTTGGGGGATCTGATGAGCAGTTCTTC

D: TRBD2
V: TRBV5-1
size: NA
J: TRBJ2-1
CDR3: CASRTSLTYNEQFF
DNA: TGCGCCAGCAGGACTAGCTTAACATACAATGAGCAGTTCTTC

D: NA
V: TRBV6-5
size: NA
J: TRBJ1-5
CDR3: CASSLSVSNQPQHF
DNA: TGTGCCAGCAGTCTTAGTGTTAGCAATCAGCCCCAGCATTTT

D: NA
V: TRBV7-8
size: NA
J: TRBJ1-5
CDR3: CASSPRQDQPQHF
DNA: TGTGCCAGCAGCCCCCGACAGGATCAGCCCCAGCATTTT

D: NA
V: TRBV5-1
size: NA
J: TRBJ1-5
CDR3: CASSLALGPDQPQHF
DNA: TGCGCCAGCAGCTTGGCCCTAGGGCCGGACCAGCCCCAGCATTTT

D: TRBD1
V: TRBV10-3
size: NA
J: TRBJ2-1
CDR3: CAISESGAGQGNNEQFF
DNA: TGTGCCATCAGTGAGTCAGGGGCGGGACAGGGGAACAATGAGCAGTTCTTC

D: NA
V: TRBV4-2
size: NA
J: TRBJ2-2
CDR3: CASSQERVMNTGELFF
DNA: TGTGCCAGCAGCCAAGAGCGGGTAATGAACACCGGGGAGCTGTTTTTT

D: TRBD2
V: TRBV3-1/TRBV3-2
size: NA
J: TRBJ2-7
CDR3: CASSYAVTSGLYEQYF
DNA: TGTGCCAGCAGCTATGCCGTAACTAGCGGATTATACGAGCAGTACTTC

D: TRBD1
V: TRBV6-5
size: NA
J: TRBJ1-2
CDR3: CASSMNRGHGYTF
DNA: TGTGCCAGCAGCATGAACAGGGGGCATGGCTACACCTTC

D: TRBD1
V: TRBV2
size: NA
J: TRBJ2-7
CDR3: CASSERTGDLYEQYF
DNA: TGTGCCAGCAGCGAAAGGACAGGGGACCTCTACGAGCAGTACTTC

D: TRBD1
V: TRBV30
size: NA
J: TRBJ1-1
CDR3: CAWSVLGRGSAFF
DNA: TGTGCCTGGAGTGTTTTGGGCAGGGGGTCGGCTTTCTTT